The 18 T cell receptor beta chains reported below all come from one sample, sequenced in a study of blood T cells in healthy people across ages. A J-beta primer mix and a sample-barcoded 5' primer were used in a second PCR of roughly 7 to 12 cycles. TCRdb used MiXCR to reprocess the 5' RACE reads, holding one entry per CDR3 protein. Here the sample spans about 1.8 million distinct CDR3 sequences, about 50% being singletons. Sequencing was carried out using blood. The source is a woman aged 40-49 years in good health.

This clonotype was observed a handful of times. The rearrangement joins TRBV20-1 to TRBJ2-1, with D perhaps TRBD1 or TRBD2 (6 bases each). Trimming pared 1 base from V and 4 bases from J, leaving 20 bases between. Looked up from germline, CDR1 is DFQATT and CDR2 is SNEGSKA (reference sequence). This CDR3 has 17 residues. The DNA for the CDR3 is TGCAGTGCTAGAGTTCAGGCCCCCGGGGGCCTGTACAATGAGCAGTTCTTC. Translating gives CSARVQAPGGLYNEQFF.

The chain uses TRBV29-1 and TRBJ2-3, with D perhaps TRBD1 (5 bases). The CDR3 runs 19 residues. The V end was cut by 5 bases, the J end by 5 bases, with 32 bases between. Germline values: CDR1 SQVTM, CDR2 ANQGSEA. CDR3 coding DNA: TGCAGCGTTTTATTATTGGACATCAGCAAGCAAGGGATAGGAGATACGCAGTATTTT. This codes for CSVLLLDISKQGIGDTQYF.

As regards this clonotype: At one boundary the junction diverges from the germline segment, which might be a read error. The chain links TRBV28 to TRBJ2-7; D not certain. The CDR3 has 16 amino acids. Germline V lookup: CDR1 MDHEN, CDR2 SYDVKM. CDR3 loop: CVSSSAGIGPSYEQYF. CDR3 DNA: TGTGTCAGCAGTTCGGCTGGGATAGGGCCTTCCTACGAGCAGTACTTC.

This rearrangement joins TRBV5-1 to TRBJ2-7; D assignment may be TRBD1 or TRBD2 (5 bases each). In germline, CDR1 is SGHRS, CDR2 YFSETQ. The ends were cut back, 4 bases at V and 2 bases at J, with 22 bases in the middle. This CDR3 spans 17 amino acids. In DNA form, the CDR3 reads TGCGCCAGCAGCCGGCAAGCCCCCGGGACCGCTACCTACGAGCAGTACTTC. Translating it yields CASSRQAPGTATYEQYF.

In its sample, this clonotype was seen once. The J gene is TRBJ1-2, the V gene TRBV27, with no clear D. The CDR3 consists of 12 residues. Per the germline V gene, CDR1 is MNHEY and CDR2 is SMNVEV (reference sequence). V was pared by 6 bases and J by 5 bases, with 10 bases between. The CDR3 sequence: CASREVEYGYTF. The CDR3 DNA reads TGTGCCAGCAGGGAGGTAGAATATGGCTACACCTTC.

V is TRBV18 and J is TRBJ2-7; weak D call: TRBD2 (6 bases). Trimming removed 3 bases from V and 6 bases from J, with 12 bases in between. Germline V gives CDR1 KGHSH, CDR2 LQKENI. The CDR3 runs 13 residues. CDR3 loop: CASSPRAGCEQYF. CDR3 bases: TGTGCCAGCTCACCTCGGGCGGGATGCGAGCAGTACTTC.

This clonotype came up a few times. V and J are TRBV9 and TRBJ1-2, with a tentative D call TRBD1 (5 bases). CDR3 size: 14 residues. Deletions cut 2 bases from V and 8 bases from J, with 16 bases between. The germline V gene has CDR1 SGDLS and CDR2 YYNGEE. The CDR3 loop reads CASSVGGYRAGYTF. The DNA for the CDR3 is TGTGCCAGCAGCGTCGGGGGATATAGGGCGGGCTACACCTTC.

This chain links TRBV12-3 or TRBV12-4 with TRBJ2-1; TRBD2 agrees at 7 bases. Judging by the DNA end, TRBJ2-7 fits better; the J call may be wrong. CDR3 length equals 16 residues. DNA for the CDR3: TGTGCCAGCAGTGCCACACTAGCGTACTCCTACAATGAGCAGTACTTC. Translating it yields CASSATLAYSYNEQYF.

The CDR3 DNA is TGTGCCAGCAGTTACTCGAAGTTTGGCTCTGGGGCCAACGTCCTGACTTTC. Protein: CASSYSKFGSGANVLTF. The chain carries TRBV6-2 or TRBV6-3 and TRBJ2-6, with unresolved D. The V end was cut by 0 bases, the J end by 0 bases, with 9 bases between. Germline CDR1 and CDR2: MNHEY and SVGEGT. The CDR3 length is 17 residues.

The rearrangement uses TRBV9 and TRBJ2-7, with 9 bases aligning to TRBD2. The germline gives CDR1 SGDLS, CDR2 YYNGEE. The V gene end was trimmed by 1 base and the J gene end by 0 bases; junction bases not matched to a gene: 14. The CDR3 runs to 19 residues. The CDR3 protein is CASSVCWRALAGFSYEQYF. The CDR3, as DNA: TGTGCCAGCAGCGTATGCTGGAGAGCCCTAGCGGGGTTCTCCTACGAGCAGTACTTC.

The sample holds a few counts of this clonotype. The rearrangement uses TRBV7-2 and TRBJ1-2; TRBD1 aligns across 8 bases. The ends lost 4 bases at V and 6 bases at J; junction bases unmatched: 4. This CDR3 has 13 residues. CDR1 SGHTA and CDR2 FQGNSA come from the germline V gene. CDR3 nucleotide sequence: TGTGCCAGCAGCTCGTCAGGGGGCGATGGCTACACCTTC. Its protein product is CASSSSGGDGYTF.

The chain couples TRBV28 to TRBJ2-3; D gene uncertain. The CDR3 is made up of 13 amino acids. With 5 bases removed from V and 6 bases from J, the gap between germline ends came to 12 bases. CDR1 is MDHEN, CDR2 SYDVKM, per germline. This CDR3 reads CASSIGPSDTQYF. In DNA, the CDR3 is TGTGCCAGCAGTATAGGACCAAGTGATACGCAGTATTTT.

The chain links TRBV6-5 to TRBJ1-1; D remains ambiguous. The CDR3 contains 15 residues. The V gene lost 2 bases and the J gene lost 2 bases, with 12 bases spanning the gap. Germline-derived CDR1 and CDR2 are MNHEY and SVGAGI. DNA of the CDR3: TGTGCCAGCAGTTACGGGCAGAAGGTAAACACTGAAGCTTTCTTT. It translates to CASSYGQKVNTEAFF.

CDR3: CASRDRAGAYEQYF. CDR3 in DNA: TGTGCCAGCAGGGACAGGGCGGGGGCCTACGAGCAGTACTTC. V and J are TRBV7-2 and TRBJ2-7; a weak D match, TRBD1 (8 bases). The germline gives CDR1 SGHTA, CDR2 FQGNSA. Trimming left V 6 bases short and J 2 bases short, with 14 bases between. CDR3 length: 14 residues.

About this clonotype: Sequence at one end of the junction differs from germline and may be a read error. The chain couples TRBV28 to TRBJ2-1, with 10 positions matching TRBD2. Germline CDR1 reads MDHEN; CDR2 reads SYDVKM. This CDR3 has 14 amino acids. The CDR3 sequence is CAGRERGGYNEQFF. The CDR3 DNA reads TGTGCCGGCAGAGAGCGGGGGGGATACAATGAGCAGTTCTTC.

The chain couples TRBV18 to TRBJ2-4, with a tentative D call TRBD1 (5 bases). Trimming pared 6 bases from V and 1 base from J, leaving 16 bases between. Germline V lookup: CDR1 KGHSH, CDR2 LQKENI. The CDR3 loop spans 16 amino acids. CDR3 nucleotides: TGTGCCAGCTCCCGCTCGGCAGGGTCCGCCAAAAACATTCAGTACTTC. Protein: CASSRSAGSAKNIQYF.

This clonotype was counted a few times. V gene TRBV7-2 combines with J gene TRBJ1-2; possibly TRBD1 for D (5 bases). The germline V gene has CDR1 SGHTA and CDR2 FQGNSA. This CDR3 spans 15 amino acids. V gave up 4 bases and J gave up 1 base, with 13 bases separating them. In nucleotides, the CDR3 is TGTGCCAGCAGCTCCCTGGGGGGTGTTAACTATGGCTACACCTTC. Amino acid sequence: CASSSLGGVNYGYTF.

The chain links TRBV15 to TRBJ1-6; weak D call: TRBD1 (5 bases). Trimming left V 1 base short and J 7 bases short, with 11 bases between. The length of the CDR3 is 15 residues. In germline, CDR1 is LNHNV, CDR2 YYDKDF (reference sequence). The DNA of the CDR3 is TGTGCCACCAGCAGAGTGCCAGGGCCGAATTCACCCCTCCACTTT. It encodes CATSRVPGPNSPLHF. Full variable domain (outside the CDR3, taken from reference TRBV15 and TRBJ1-6): DAMVIQNPRYQVTQFGKPVTLSCSQTLNHNVMYWYQQKSSQAPKLLFHYYDKDFNNEADTPDNFQSRRPNTSFCFLDIRSPGLGDTAMYLCATSRVPGPNSPLHFGNGTRLTVT.